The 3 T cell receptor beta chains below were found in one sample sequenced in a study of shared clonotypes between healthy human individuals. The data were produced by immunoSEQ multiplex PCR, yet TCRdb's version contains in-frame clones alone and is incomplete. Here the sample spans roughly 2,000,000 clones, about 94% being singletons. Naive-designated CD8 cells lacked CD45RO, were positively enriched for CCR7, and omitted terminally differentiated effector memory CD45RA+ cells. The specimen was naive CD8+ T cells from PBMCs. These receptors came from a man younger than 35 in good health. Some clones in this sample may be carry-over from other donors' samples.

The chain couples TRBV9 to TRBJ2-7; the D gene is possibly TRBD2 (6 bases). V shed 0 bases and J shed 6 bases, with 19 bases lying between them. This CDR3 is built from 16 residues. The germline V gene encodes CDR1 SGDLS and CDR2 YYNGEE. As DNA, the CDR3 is TGTGCCAGCAGCGTAGGCCCCGGGGGTCCTACGGCCGAGCAGTACTTC. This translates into CASSVGPGGPTAEQYF. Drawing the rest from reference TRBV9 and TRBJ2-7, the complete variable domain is DSGVTQTPKHLITATGQRVTLRCSPRSGDLSVYWYQQSLDQGLQFLIQYYNGEERAKGNILERFSAQQFPDLHSELNLSSLELGDSALYFCASSVGPGGPTAEQYFGPGTRLTVT.

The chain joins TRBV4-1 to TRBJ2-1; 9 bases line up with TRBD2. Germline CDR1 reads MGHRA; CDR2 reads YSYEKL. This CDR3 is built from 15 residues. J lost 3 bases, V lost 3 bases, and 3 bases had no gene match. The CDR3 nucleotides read TGCGCCAGCAGCCACACTAGCGGGTACTACAATGAGCAGTTCTTC. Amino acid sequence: CASSHTSGYYNEQFF.

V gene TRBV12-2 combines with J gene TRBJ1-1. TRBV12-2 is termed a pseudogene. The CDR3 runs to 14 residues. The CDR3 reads CASRYQGGCTEAFF. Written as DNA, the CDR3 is TGTGCAAGTCGCTACCAGGGAGGATGCACTGAAGCTTTCTTT.